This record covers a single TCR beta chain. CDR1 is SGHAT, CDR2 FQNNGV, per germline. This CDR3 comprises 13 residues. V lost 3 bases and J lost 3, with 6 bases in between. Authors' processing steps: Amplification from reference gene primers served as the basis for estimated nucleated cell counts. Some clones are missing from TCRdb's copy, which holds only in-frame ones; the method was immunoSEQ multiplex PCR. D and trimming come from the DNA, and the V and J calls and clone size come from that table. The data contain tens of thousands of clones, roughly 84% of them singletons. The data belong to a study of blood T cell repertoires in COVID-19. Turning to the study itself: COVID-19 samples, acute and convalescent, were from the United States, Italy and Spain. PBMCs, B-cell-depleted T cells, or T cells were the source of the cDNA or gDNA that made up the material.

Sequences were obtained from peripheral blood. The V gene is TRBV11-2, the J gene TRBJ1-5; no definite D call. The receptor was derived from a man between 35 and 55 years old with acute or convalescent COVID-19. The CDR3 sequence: CASSLEFNQPQHF. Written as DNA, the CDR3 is TGTGCCAGCAGCTTGGAGTTCAATCAGCCCCAGCATTTT.